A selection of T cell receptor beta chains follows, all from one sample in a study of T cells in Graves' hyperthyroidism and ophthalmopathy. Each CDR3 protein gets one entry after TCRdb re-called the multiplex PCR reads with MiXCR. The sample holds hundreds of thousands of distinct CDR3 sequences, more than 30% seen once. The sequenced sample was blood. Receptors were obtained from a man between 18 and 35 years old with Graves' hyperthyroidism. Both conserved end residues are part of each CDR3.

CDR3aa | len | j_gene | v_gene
CASSPDGVAGFYEQYF | 16 | TRBJ2-7 | TRBV25-1
CASSLVGRGRRDYGYTF | 17 | TRBJ1-2 | TRBV7-8
CSARVIANDEKLFF | 14 | TRBJ1-4 | TRBV20-1
CSARGDYRGNQETQYF | 16 | TRBJ2-5 | TRBV20-1
CSARSGTNTGELFF | 14 | TRBJ2-2 | TRBV20-1
CASSLGGQGGQPQHF | 15 | TRBJ1-5 | TRBV5-1
CASSHLSRGVQETQYF | 16 | TRBJ2-5 | TRBV7-9
CASSPGTGRQPQHF | 14 | TRBJ1-5 | TRBV9
CASSQGTADYEQYF | 14 | TRBJ2-7 | TRBV4-1
CASSESISPAKLFF | 14 | TRBJ1-4 | TRBV10-1
CASSLTDPNTGELFF | 15 | TRBJ2-2 | TRBV6-5
CAISGVGETQYF | 12 | TRBJ2-5 | TRBV10-3
CATGTPTNEKLFF | 13 | TRBJ1-4 | TRBV10-3
CASSSKGGKDLYEQYF | 16 | TRBJ2-7 | TRBV7-9
CASSSLAGGFGEQYF | 15 | TRBJ2-7 | TRBV7-9
CASSWGGEGSLLWWQYF | 17 | TRBJ2-7 | TRBV7-9
CASSYSARGNQPQHF | 15 | TRBJ1-5 | TRBV2
CASSLAYGNTGELFF | 15 | TRBJ2-2 | TRBV7-2
CASTSAQFSYEQYF | 14 | TRBJ2-7 | TRBV9
CATIGGRTQYF | 11 | TRBJ2-5 | TRBV7-2
CASSLRLGGVNQPQHF | 16 | TRBJ1-5 | TRBV12-3/TRBV12-4
CASSSGGGAPYEQYF | 15 | TRBJ2-7 | TRBV14
CASSYGVGDEQYF | 13 | TRBJ2-7 | TRBV6-8
CASSFIQGQPQHF | 13 | TRBJ1-5 | TRBV7-9
CSVEAWGTKETQYF | 14 | TRBJ2-5 | TRBV29-1
CASSLEAETGELFF | 14 | TRBJ2-2 | TRBV5-1